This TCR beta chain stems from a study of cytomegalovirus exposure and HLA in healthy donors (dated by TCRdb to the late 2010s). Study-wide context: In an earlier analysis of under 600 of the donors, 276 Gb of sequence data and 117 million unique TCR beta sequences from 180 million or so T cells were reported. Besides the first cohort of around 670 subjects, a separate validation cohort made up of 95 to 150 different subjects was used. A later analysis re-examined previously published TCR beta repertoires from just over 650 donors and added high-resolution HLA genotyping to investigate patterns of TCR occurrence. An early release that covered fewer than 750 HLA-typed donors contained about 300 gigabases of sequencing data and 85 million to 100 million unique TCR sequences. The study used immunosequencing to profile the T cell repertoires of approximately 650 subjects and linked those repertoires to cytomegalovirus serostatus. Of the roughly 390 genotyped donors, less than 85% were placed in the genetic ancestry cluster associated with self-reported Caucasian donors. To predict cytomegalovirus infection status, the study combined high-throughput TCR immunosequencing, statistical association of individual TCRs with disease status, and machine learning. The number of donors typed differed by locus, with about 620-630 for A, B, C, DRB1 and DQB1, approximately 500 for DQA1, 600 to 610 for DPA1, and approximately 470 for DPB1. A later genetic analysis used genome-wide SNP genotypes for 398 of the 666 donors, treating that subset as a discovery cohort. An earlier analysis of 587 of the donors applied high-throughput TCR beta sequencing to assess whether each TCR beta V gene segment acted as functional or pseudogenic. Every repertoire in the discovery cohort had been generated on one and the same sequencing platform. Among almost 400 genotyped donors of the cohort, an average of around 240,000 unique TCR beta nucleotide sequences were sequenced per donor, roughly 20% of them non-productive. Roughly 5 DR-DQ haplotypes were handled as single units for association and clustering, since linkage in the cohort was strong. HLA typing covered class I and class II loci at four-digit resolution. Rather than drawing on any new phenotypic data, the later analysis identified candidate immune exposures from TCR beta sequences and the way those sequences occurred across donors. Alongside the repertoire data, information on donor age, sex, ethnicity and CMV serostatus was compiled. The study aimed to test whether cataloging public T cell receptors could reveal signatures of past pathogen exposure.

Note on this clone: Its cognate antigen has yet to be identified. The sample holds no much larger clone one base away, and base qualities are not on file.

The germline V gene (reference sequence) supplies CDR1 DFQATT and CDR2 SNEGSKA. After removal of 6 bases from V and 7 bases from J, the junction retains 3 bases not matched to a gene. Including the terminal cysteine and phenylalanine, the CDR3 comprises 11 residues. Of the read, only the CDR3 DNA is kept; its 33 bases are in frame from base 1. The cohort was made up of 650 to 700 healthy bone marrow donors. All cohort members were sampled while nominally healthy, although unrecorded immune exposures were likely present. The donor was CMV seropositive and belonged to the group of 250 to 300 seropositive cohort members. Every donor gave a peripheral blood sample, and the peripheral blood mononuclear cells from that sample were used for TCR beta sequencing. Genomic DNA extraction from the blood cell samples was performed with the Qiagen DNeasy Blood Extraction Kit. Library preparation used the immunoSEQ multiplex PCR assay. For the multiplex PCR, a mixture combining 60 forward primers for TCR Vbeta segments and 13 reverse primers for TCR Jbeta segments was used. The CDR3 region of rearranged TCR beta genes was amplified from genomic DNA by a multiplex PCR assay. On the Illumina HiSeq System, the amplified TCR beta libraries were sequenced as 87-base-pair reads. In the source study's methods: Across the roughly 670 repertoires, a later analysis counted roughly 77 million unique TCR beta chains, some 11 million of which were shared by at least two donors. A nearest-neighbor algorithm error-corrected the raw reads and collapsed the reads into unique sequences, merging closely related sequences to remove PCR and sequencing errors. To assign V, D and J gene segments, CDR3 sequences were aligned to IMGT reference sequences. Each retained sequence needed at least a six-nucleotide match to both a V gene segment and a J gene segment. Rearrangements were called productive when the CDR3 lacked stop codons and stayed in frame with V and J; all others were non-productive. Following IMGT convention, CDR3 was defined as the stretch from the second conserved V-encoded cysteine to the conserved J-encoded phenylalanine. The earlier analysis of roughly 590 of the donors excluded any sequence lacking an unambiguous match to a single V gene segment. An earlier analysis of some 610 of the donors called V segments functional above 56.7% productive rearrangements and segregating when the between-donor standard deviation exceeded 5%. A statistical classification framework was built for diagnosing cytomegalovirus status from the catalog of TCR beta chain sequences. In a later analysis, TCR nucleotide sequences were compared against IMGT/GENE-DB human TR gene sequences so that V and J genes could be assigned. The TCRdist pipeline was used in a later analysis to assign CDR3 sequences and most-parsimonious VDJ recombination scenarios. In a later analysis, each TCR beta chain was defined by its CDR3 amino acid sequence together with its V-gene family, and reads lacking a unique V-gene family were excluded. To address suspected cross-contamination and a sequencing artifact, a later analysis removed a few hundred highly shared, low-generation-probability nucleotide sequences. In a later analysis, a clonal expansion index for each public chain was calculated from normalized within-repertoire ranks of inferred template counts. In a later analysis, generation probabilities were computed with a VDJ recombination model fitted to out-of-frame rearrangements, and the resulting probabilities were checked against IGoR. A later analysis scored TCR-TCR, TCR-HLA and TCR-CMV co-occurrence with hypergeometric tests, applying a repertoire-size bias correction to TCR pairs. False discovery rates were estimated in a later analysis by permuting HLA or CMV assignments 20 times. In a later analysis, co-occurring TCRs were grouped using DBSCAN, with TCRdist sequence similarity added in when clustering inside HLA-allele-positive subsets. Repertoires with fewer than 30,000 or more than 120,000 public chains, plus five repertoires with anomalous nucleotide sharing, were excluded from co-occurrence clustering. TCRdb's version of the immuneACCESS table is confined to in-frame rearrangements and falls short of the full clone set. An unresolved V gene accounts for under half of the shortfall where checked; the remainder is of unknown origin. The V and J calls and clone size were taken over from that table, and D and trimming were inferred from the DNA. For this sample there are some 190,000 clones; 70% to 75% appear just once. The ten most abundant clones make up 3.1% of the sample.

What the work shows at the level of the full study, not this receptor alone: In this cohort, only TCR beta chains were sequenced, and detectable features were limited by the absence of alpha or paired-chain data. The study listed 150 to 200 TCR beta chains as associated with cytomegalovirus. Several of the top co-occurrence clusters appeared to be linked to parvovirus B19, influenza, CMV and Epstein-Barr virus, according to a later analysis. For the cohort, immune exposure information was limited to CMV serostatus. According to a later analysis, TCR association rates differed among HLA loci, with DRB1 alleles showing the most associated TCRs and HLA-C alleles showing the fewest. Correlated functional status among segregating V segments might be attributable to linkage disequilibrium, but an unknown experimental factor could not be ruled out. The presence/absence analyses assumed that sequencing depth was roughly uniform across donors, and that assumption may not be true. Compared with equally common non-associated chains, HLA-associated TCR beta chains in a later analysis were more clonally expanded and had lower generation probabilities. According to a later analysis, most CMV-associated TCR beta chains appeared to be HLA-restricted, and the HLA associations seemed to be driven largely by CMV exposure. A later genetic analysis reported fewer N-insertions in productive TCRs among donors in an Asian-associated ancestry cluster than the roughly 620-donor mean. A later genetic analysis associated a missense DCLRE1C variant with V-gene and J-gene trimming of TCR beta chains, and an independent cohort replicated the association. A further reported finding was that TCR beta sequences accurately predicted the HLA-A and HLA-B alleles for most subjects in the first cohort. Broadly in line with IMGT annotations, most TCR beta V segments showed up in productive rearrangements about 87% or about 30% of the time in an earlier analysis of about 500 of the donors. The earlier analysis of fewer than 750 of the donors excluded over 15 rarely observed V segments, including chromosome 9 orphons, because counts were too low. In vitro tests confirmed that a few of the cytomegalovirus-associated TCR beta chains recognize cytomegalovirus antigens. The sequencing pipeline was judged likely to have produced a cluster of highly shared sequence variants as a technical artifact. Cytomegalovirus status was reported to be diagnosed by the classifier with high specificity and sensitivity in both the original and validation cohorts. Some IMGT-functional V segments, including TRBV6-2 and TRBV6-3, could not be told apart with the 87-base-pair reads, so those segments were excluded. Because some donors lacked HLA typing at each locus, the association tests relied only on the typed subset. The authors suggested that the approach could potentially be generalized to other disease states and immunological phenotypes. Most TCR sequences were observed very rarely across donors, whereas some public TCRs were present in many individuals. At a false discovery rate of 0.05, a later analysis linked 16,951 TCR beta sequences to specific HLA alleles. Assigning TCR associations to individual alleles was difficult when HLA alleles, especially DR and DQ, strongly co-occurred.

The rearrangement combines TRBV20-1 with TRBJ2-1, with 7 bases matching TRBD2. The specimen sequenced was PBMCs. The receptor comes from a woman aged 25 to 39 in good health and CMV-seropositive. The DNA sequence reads TGCAGTGCGGGAGGGCCGAATGAGCAGTTCTTC. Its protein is CSAGGPNEQFF.